Described below is a single T cell receptor beta chain sequence and its context. Its antigen is not identified. These data are taken from a study of cytomegalovirus exposure and HLA in healthy donors. The study, taken as a whole, reports: An analysis done earlier found most TCR beta V segments productive about 87% or about 30% of the time. TCR beta V- and J-gene trimming was later associated with a missense DCLRE1C variant.

The PCR contained 60 Vbeta and 13 Jbeta primers. The data were produced by immunoSEQ multiplex PCR, yet TCRdb's version contains in-frame clones alone and is incomplete. The sample contains about 130,000 clones, 77% of which appear only once. The sample taken for sequencing was PBMCs. This clonotype originated in a woman aged 40 to 50 in good health and CMV-seronegative.

The CDR3 DNA sequence: TGTGCCAGCAGCCTCTTTCCCAGGGAAGGAACTGAAGCTTTCTTT. Translation gives CASSLFPREGTEAFF. This rearrangement joins TRBV7-9 to TRBJ1-1; a weak D match, TRBD1 (5 bases). V was clipped by 5 bases and J by 5 bases, with 18 bases between them. CDR3 length: 15 amino acids. Germline CDR1 and CDR2: SEHNR and FQNEAQ (reference sequence). The full variable domain, rest sourced from reference TRBV7-9 and TRBJ1-1, is DTGVSQNPRHKITKRGQNVTFRCDPISEHNRLYWYRQTLGQGPEFLTYFQNEAQLEKSRLLSDRFSAERPKGSFSTLEIQRTEQGDSAMYLCASSLFPREGTEAFFGQGTRLTVV.